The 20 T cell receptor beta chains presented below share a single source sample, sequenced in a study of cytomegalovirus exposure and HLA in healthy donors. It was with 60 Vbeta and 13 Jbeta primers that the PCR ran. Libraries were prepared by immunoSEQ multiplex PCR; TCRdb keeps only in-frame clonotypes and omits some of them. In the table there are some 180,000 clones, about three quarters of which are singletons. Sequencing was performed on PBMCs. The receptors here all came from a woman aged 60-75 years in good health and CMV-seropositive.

The CDR3 region has the DNA TGTGCCAGCAGCCCTGGACAGGGTTGGGGCTACACCTTC. Amino acids: CASSPGQGWGYTF. The rearrangement uses TRBV7-3 and TRBJ1-2; TRBD1 matches at 8 bases. CDR1 is SGHTA, CDR2 FQGTGA, per germline. The V gene end was trimmed by 5 bases and the J gene end by 8 bases; junction bases not matched to a gene: 7. The length of the CDR3 is 13 residues.

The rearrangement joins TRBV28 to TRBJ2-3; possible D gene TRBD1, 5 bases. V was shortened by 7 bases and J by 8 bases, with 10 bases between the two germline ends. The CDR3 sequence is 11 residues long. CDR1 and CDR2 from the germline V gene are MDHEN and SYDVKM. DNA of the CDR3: TGTGCCAGCACCCAGGGTGGTACGCAGTATTTT. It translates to CASTQGGTQYF.

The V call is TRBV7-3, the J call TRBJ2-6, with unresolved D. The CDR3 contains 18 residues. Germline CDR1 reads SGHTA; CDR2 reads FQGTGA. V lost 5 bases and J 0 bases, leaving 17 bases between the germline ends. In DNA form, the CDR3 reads TGTGCCAGCAGCCCTTCCCCCTCCAGACACTCTGGGGCCAACGTCCTGACTTTC. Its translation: CASSPSPSRHSGANVLTF.

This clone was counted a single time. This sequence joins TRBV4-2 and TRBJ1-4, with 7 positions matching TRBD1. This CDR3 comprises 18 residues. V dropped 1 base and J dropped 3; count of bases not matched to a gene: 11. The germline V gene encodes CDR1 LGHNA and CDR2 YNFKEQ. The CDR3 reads CASSQVGTPGQSNEKLFF. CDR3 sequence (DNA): TGTGCCAGCAGCCAAGTGGGAACACCGGGACAGTCTAATGAAAAACTGTTTTTT.

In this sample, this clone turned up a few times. CDR3 amino acids: CASSESSGDQYF. CDR3 in DNA: TGTGCCAGCAGCGAGAGCTCGGGGGACCAGTACTTC. J is TRBJ2-5 and V is TRBV9; a possible D gene is TRBD2 (6 bases). CDR1 SGDLS and CDR2 YYNGEE come from the germline V gene. The CDR3 sequence is 12 residues long. V was cut by 3 bases and J by 10 bases, with 13 bases left in between.

This chain's CDR3 is CASGGTDYYGYTF. CDR3 nucleotide sequence: TGTGCCAGTGGCGGGACTGACTACTATGGCTACACCTTC. The J gene is TRBJ1-2, the V gene TRBV28; the D gene is possibly TRBD1 (5 bases). The germline V and J ends were trimmed by 9 bases and 3 bases, with 14 bases remaining between them. Germline CDR1 reads MDHEN; CDR2 reads SYDVKM. CDR3 length: 13 amino acids.

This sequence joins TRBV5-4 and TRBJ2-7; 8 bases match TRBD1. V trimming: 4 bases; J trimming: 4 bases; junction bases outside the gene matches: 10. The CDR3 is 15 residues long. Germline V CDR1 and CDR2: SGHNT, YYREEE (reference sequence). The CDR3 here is CASSDRDRNGYEQYF. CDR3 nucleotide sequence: TGTGCCAGCAGCGACCGGGACAGGAACGGTTACGAGCAGTACTTC.

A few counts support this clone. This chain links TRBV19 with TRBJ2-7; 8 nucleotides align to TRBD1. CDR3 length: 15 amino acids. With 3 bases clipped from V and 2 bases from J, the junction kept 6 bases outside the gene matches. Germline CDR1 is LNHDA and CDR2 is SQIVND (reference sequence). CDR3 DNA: TGTGCCAGTAGTATCGGGACAGGCAGCACCTACGAGCAGTACTTC. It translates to CASSIGTGSTYEQYF.

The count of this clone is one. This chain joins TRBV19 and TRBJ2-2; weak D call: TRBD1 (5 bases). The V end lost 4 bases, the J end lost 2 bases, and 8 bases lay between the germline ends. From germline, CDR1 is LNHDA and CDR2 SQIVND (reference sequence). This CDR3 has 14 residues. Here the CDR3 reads CASSNRGNTGELFF. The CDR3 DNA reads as TGTGCCAGTAGTAATAGGGGCAACACCGGGGAGCTGTTTTTT.

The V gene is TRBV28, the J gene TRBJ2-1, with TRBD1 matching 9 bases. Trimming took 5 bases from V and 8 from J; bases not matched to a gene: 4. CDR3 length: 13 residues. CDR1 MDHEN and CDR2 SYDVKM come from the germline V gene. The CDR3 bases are TGTGCCAGCAGTCGCGGGACAGGGTATGAGCAGTTCTTC. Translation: CASSRGTGYEQFF.

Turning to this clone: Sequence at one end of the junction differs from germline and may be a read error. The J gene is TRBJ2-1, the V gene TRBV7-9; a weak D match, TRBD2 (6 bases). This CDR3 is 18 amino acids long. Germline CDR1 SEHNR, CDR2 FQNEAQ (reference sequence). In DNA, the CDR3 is TGTTCCAGCAGCTTAGTAGGGCGGGATCGTACCTCCTACAATGAGCAGTTCTTC. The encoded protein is CSSSLVGRDRTSYNEQFF.

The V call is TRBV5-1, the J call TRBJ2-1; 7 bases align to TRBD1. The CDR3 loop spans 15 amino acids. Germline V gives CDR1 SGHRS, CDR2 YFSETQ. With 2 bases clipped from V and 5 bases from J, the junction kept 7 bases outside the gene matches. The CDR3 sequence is CASSFDRVRNNEQFF. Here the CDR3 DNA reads TGCGCCAGCAGCTTCGACAGGGTGCGGAACAATGAGCAGTTCTTC. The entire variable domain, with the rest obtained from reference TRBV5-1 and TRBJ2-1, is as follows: KAGVTQTPRYLIKTRGQQVTLSCSPISGHRSVSWYQQTPGQGLQFLFEYFSETQRNKGNFPGRFSGRQFSNSRSEMNVSTLELGDSALYLCASSFDRVRNNEQFFGPGTRLTVL.

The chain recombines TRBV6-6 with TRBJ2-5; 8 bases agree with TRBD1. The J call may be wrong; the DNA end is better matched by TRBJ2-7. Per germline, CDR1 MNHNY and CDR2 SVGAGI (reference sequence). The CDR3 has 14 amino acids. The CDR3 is CASSYLGQGYEQYF. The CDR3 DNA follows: TGTGCCAGCAGTTACCTCGGACAGGGTTACGAGCAGTACTTC.

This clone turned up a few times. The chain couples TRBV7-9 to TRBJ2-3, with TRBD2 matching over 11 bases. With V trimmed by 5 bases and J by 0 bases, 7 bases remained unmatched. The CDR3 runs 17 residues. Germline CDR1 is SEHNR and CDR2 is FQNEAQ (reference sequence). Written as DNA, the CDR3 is TGTGCCAGCAGCCGGCACCTAGCGGGGGGCAGCACAGATACGCAGTATTTT. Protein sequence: CASSRHLAGGSTDTQYF.

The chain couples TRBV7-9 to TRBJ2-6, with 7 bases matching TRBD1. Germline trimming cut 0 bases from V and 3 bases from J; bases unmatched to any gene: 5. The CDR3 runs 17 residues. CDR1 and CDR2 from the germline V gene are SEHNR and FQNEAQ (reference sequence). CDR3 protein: CASSLADRGHGANVLTF. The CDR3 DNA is TGTGCCAGCAGCTTAGCGGATAGGGGGCATGGGGCCAACGTCCTGACTTTC.

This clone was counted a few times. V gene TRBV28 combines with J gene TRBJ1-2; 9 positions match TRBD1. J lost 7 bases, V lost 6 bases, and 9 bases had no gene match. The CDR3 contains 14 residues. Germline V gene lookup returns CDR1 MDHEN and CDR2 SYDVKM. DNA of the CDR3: TGTGCCAGCAGCTCCGGGACAGGGACTGGTGGCTACACCTTC. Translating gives CASSSGTGTGGYTF.

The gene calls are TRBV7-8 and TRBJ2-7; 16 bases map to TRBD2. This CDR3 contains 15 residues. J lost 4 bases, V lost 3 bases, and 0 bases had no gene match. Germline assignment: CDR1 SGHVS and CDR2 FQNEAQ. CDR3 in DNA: TGTGCCAGCAGCTTGGGACTAGCGGGGGGGTACGAGCAGTACTTC. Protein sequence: CASSLGLAGGYEQYF. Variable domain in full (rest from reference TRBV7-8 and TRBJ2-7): GAGVSQSPRYKVAKRGQDVALRCDPISGHVSLFWYQQALGQGPEFLTYFQNEAQLDKSGLPSDRFFAERPEGSVSTLKIQRTQQEDSAVYLCASSLGLAGGYEQYFGPGTRLTVT.

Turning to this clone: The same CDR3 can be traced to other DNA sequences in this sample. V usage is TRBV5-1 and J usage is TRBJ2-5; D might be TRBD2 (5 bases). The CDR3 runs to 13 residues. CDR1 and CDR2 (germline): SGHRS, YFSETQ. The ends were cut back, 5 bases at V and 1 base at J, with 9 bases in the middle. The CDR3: CASSRTPQETQYF. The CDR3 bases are TGCGCCAGCAGTAGGACTCCCCAAGAGACCCAGTACTTC.

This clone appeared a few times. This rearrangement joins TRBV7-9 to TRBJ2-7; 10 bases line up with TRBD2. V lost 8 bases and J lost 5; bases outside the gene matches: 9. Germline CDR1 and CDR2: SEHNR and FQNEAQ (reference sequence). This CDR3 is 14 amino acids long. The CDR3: CASYSGRSGDEQYF. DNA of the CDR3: TGTGCCAGCTATAGCGGGAGGTCTGGCGACGAGCAGTACTTC. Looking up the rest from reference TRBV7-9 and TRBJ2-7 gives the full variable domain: DTGVSQNPRHKITKRGQNVTFRCDPISEHNRLYWYRQTLGQGPEFLTYFQNEAQLEKSRLLSDRFSAERPKGSFSTLEIQRTEQGDSAMYLCASYSGRSGDEQYFGPGTRLTVT.

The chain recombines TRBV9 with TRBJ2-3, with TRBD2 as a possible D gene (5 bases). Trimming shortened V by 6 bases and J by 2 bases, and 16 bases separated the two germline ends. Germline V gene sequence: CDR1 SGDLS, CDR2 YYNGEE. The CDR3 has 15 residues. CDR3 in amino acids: CASNSRGSNTDTQYF. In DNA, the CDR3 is TGTGCCAGCAATAGTCGAGGGTCGAACACAGATACGCAGTATTTT.